The entry that follows covers one T cell receptor (beta chain) sequence. Donors in Cohort 3 counted as recovered after two negative PCRs, clearance, or symptom resolution. This sample is part of a study of blood T cell repertoires in COVID-19. For the study at large: Sites across the United States, Italy and Spain contributed samples from acute and convalescent COVID-19. From T cells, B-cell-depleted T cells, or PBMCs came the material, which was cDNA or gDNA.

As processed by the authors: Reference gene primers were amplified, and this amplification served to estimate nucleated cell counts. Produced via immunoSEQ multiplex PCR; TCRdb's table is partial and in-frame only. For V, J and clone size, that table is used; D and trimming come from the DNA. This table holds around 290,000 clones, more than 75% found once. The CDR3 has 14 amino acids. V lost 0 bases, J lost 4 bases, and 7 bases lay in between. Germline CDR1 and CDR2: LNHNV and YYDKDF (reference sequence). The TCR was taken from a woman aged 18-29 years who had recovered from COVID-19. This sequence joins TRBV15 and TRBJ2-1; D is perhaps TRBD2 (5 bases). Material: PBMCs or T cells enriched from blood (not recorded which). The CDR3 bases are TGTGCCACCAGCAGAGATCGGGGATACAATGAGCAGTTCTTC. Amino acids: CATSRDRGYNEQFF.